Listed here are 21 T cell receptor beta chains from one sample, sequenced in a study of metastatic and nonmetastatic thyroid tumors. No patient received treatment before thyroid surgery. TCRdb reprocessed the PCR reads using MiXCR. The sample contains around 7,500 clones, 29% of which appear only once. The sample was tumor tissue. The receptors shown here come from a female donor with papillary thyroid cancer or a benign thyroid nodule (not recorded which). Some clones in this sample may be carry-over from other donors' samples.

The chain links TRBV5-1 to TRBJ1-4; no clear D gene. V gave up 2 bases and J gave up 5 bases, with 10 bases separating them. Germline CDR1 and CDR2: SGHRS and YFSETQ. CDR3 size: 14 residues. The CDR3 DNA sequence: TGCGCCAGCAGCTTTACCGCCCCGAATGAAAAACTGTTTTTT. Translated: CASSFTAPNEKLFF.

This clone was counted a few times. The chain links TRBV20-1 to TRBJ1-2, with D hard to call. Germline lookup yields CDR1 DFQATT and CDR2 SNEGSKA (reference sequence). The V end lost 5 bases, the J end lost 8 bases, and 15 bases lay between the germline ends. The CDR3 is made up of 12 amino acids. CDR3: CSAYVRLGGYTF. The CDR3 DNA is TGCAGTGCTTATGTCCGGTTGGGGGGCTACACCTTC.

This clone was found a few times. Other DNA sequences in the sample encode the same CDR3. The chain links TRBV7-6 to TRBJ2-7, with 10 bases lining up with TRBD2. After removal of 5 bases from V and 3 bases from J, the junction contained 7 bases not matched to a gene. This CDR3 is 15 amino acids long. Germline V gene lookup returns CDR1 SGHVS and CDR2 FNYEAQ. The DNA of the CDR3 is TGTGCCAGCAGCCTAAGCGGGGGGGGCCTCTACGAGCAGTACTTC. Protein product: CASSLSGGGLYEQYF.

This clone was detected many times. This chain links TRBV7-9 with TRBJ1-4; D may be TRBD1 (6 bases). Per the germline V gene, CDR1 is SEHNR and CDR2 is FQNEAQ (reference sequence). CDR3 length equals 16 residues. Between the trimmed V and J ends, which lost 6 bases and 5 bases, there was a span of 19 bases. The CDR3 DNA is TGTGCCAGCAGACCCCGATCGGGGGCCCACAATGAAAAACTGTTTTTT. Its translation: CASRPRSGAHNEKLFF.

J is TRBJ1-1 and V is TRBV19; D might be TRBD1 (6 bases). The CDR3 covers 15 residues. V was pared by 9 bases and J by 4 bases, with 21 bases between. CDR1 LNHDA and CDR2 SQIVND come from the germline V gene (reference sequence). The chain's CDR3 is CASSFIERGGTEAFF. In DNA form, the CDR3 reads TGTGCCAGCAGTTTCATCGAGAGGGGGGGCACTGAAGCTTTCTTT.

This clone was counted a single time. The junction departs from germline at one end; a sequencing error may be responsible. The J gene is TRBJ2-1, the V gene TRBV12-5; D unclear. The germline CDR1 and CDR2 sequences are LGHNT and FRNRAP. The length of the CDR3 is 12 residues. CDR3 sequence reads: CASALVLDEHFF. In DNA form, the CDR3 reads TGTGCTAGTGCTTTGGTGTTGGATGAGCACTTCTTC. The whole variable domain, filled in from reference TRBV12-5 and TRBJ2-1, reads DARVTQTPRHKVTEMGQEVTMRCQPILGHNTVFWYRQTMMQGLELLAYFRNRAPLDDSGMPKDRFSAEMPDATLATLKIQPSEPRDSAVYFCASALVLDEHFFGPGTRLTVL.

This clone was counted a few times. The CDR3 coding sequence is TGTGCCACCAGCGTTGACAGGTCCTACGAGCAGTACTTC. Translating gives CATSVDRSYEQYF. V gene TRBV15 combines with J gene TRBJ2-7, with D perhaps matching TRBD1 (6 bases). V lost 5 bases, J lost 1 base, and 9 bases lay in between. The CDR3 covers 13 residues. Germline V CDR1 and CDR2: LNHNV, YYDKDF (reference sequence).

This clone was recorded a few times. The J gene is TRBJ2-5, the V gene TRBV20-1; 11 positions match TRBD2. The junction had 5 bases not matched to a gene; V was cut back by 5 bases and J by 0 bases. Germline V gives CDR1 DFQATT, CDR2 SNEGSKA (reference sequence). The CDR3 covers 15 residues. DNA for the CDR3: TGCAGTGCTGCTACTAGCGGGGGTTACCAAGAGACCCAGTACTTC. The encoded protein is CSAATSGGYQETQYF.

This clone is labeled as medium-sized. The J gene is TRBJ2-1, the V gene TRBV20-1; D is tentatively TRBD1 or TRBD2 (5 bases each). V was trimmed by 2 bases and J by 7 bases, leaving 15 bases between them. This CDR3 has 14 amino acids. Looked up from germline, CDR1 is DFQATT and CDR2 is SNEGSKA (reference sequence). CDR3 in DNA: TGCAGTGCTAGATCCGGGCGAGGGGTAAATGAGCAGTTCTTC. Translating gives CSARSGRGVNEQFF.

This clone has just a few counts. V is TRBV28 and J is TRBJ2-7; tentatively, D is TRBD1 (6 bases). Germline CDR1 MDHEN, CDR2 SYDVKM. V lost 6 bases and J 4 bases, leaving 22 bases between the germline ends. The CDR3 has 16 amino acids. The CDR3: CASSRVPTGLGYEQYF. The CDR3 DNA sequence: TGTGCCAGCAGCCGAGTACCGACAGGATTGGGGTACGAGCAGTACTTC.

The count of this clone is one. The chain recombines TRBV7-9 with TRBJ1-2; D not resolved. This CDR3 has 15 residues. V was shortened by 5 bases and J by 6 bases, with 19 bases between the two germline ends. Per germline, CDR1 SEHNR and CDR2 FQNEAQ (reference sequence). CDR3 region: CASSSVTWAKNGYTF. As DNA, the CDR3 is TGTGCCAGCAGCAGCGTGACATGGGCGAAGAATGGCTACACCTTC.

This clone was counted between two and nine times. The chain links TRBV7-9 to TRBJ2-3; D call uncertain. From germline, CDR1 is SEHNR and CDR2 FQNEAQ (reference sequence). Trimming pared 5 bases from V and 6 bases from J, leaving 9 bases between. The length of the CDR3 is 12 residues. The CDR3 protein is CASSPEWDTQYF. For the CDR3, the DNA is TGTGCCAGCAGCCCCGAATGGGATACGCAGTATTTT. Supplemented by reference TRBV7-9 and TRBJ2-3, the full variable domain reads DTGVSQNPRHKITKRGQNVTFRCDPISEHNRLYWYRQTLGQGPEFLTYFQNEAQLEKSRLLSDRFSAERPKGSFSTLEIQRTEQGDSAMYLCASSPEWDTQYFGPGTRLTVL.

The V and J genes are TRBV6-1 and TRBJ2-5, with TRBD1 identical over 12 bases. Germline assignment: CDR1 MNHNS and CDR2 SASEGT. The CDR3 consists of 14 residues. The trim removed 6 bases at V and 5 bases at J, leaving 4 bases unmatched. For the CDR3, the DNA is TGTGCCAGCAGGGGGACAGGGGGCAGGGAGACCCAGTACTTC. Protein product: CASRGTGGRETQYF.

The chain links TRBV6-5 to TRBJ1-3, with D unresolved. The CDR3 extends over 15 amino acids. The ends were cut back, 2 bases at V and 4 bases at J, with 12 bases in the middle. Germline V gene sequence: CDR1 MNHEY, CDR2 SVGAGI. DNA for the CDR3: TGTGCCAGCAGTTACCGCGGCGGGGTCGGAAACACCATATATTTT. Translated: CASSYRGGVGNTIYF.

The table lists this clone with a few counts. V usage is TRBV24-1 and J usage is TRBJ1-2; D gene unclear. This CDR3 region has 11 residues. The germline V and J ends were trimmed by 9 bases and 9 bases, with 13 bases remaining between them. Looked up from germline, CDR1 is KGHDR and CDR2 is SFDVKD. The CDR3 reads CATGGGLSYTF. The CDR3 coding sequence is TGTGCCACCGGTGGAGGGCTGAGCTACACCTTC.

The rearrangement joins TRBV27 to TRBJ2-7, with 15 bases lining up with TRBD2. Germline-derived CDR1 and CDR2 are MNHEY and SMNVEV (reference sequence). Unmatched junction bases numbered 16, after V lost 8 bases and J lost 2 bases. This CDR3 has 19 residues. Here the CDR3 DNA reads TGTGCCAGCGGTTGGGACAGGGAGGGACTAGCGGGAGGTCCCTACGAGCAGTACTTC. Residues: CASGWDREGLAGGPYEQYF.

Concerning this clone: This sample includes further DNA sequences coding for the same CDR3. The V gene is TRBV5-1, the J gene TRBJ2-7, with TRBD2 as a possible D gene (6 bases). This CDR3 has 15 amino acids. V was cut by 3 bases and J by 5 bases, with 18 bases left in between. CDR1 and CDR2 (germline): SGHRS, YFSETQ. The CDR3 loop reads CASSSTSGGSNEQYF. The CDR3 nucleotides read TGCGCCAGCAGCTCGACTAGTGGAGGGTCGAACGAGCAGTACTTC.

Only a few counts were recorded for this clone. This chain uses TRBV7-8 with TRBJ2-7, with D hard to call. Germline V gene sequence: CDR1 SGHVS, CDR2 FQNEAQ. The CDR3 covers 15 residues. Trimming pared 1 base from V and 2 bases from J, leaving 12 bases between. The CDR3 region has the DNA TGTGCCAGCAGCTTAGGCTTCCAGGCCACCTACGAGCAGTACTTC. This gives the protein CASSLGFQATYEQYF.

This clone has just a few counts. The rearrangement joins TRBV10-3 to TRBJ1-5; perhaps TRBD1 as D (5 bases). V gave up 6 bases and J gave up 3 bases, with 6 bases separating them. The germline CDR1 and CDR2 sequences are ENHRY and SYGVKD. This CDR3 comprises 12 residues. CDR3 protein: CAIRDNNQPQHF. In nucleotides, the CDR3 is TGTGCCATCAGGGACAACAATCAGCCCCAGCATTTT.

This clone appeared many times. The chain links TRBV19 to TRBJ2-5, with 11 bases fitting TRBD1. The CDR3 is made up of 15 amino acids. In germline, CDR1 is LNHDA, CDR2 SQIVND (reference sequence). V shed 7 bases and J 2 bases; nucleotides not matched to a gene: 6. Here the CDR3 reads CASTADRGRQETQYF. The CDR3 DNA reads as TGTGCCAGTACCGCGGACAGGGGGCGTCAAGAGACCCAGTACTTC.

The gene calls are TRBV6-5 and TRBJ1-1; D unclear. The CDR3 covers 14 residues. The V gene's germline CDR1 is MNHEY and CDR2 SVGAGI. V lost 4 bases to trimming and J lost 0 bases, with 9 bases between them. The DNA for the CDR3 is TGTGCCAGCAGTTCGCCAGGCTTGAACACTGAAGCTTTCTTT. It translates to CASSSPGLNTEAFF.